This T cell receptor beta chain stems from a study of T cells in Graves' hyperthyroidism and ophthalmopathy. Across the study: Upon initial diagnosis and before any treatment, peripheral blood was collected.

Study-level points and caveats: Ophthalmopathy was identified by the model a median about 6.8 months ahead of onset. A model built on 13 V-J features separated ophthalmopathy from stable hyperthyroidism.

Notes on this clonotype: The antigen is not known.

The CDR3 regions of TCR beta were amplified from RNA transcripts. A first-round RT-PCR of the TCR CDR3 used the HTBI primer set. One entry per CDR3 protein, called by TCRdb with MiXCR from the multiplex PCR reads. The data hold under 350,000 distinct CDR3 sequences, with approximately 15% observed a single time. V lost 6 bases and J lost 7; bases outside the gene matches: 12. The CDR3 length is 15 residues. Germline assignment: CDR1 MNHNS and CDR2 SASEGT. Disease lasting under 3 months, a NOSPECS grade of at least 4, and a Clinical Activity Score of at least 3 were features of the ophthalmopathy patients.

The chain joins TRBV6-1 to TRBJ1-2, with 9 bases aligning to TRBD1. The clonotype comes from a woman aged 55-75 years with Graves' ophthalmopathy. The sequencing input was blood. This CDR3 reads CASREPGQGLRGYTF. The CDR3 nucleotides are TGTGCCAGCAGAGAGCCGGGACAGGGCCTACGTGGCTACACCTTC.